Shown below are 3 T cell receptor beta chains from a single sample sequenced in a study of blood T cell repertoires in COVID-19 (TCRdb year 2020). Libraries came from the immunoSEQ multiplex PCR assay. The immuneACCESS repertoire file appears here via TCRdb, limited to in-frame rearrangements. These files lack a portion of the clones; in checked studies, under half of the deficit traces to unresolved V genes, and the cause of the others is not known. The sample has over 130,000 clones on record, roughly 85% of them singletons. Around 3.2% of the sample is in the top ten clones. Sequenced input: peripheral blood. The receptors shown here come from a man aged 45-60 years with acute or convalescent COVID-19.

The chain joins TRBV10-1 to TRBJ2-7, with TRBD1 identical over 7 bases. Trimming at V came to 6 bases and at J to 5 bases, leaving 10 bases not matched to a gene. The germline V gene encodes CDR1 WNHNN and CDR2 SYGVQD (reference sequence). The CDR3 covers 14 residues. CDR3 sequence reads: CASSAGTDANEQYF. The CDR3 DNA is TGCGCCAGCAGCGCCGGGACAGATGCTAACGAGCAGTACTTC.

This chain connects TRBV6-5 to TRBJ1-1; 7 bases are shared with TRBD1. Germline lookup yields CDR1 MNHEY and CDR2 SVGAGI. Trimming at V came to 4 bases and at J to 6 bases, leaving 11 bases not matched to a gene. This CDR3 region has 15 residues. The CDR3 sequence: CASSSPVTGLPEAFF. CDR3 sequence (DNA): TGTGCCAGCAGTTCCCCCGTGACAGGGCTTCCTGAAGCTTTCTTT.

This clone occurred once. J is TRBJ2-6 and V is TRBV30; D is possibly TRBD2 (5 bases). With 0 bases removed from V and 3 bases from J, the gap between germline ends came to 6 bases. This CDR3 is 14 amino acids long. Germline CDR1 reads GTSNPN; CDR2 reads SVGIG (reference sequence). CDR3 amino acids: CAWSVGDGANVLTF. CDR3 DNA sequence: TGTGCCTGGAGTGTCGGGGATGGGGCCAACGTCCTGACTTTC.